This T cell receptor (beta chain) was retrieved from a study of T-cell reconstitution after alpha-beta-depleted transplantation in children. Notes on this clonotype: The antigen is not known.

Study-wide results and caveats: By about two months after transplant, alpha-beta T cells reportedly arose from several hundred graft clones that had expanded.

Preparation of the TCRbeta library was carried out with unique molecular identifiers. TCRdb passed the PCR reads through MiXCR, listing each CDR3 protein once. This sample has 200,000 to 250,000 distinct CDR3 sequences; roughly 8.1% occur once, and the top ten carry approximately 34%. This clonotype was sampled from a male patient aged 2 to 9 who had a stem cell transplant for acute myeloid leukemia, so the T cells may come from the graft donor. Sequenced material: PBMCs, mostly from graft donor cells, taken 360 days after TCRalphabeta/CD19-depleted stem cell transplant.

The CDR3 DNA is TGTGCCAGCAGTTTAGGGGGATCGGTTGGCGAGCAGTACTTC. Amino acid sequence: CASSLGGSVGEQYF. The rearrangement links TRBV12-3 or TRBV12-4 to TRBJ2-7; D is unclear. The CDR3 contains 14 residues. The germline V and J ends were trimmed by 1 base and 6 bases, with 13 bases remaining between them.